This TCR beta chain was identified in a study of blood T cell repertoires in COVID-19. Study summary: In each case, the material was cDNA or gDNA derived from T cells, B-cell-depleted T cells, or PBMCs.

The assay was immunoSEQ multiplex PCR, and TCRdb's table has in-frame clones only and misses some. Of approximately 300,000 clones listed, roughly 90% are singletons. Sequencing used PBMCs or T cells enriched from blood (not recorded which). This sequence originates from a man aged 55 to 70 who had recovered from COVID-19.

The CDR3 here is CAWAGQGTGELFF. The CDR3 DNA is TGTGCCTGGGCCGGACAGGGGACCGGGGAGCTGTTTTTT. V gene TRBV30 combines with J gene TRBJ2-2; 9 nucleotides align to TRBD1. Germline CDR1 reads GTSNPN; CDR2 reads SVGIG (reference sequence). V lost 5 bases to trimming and J lost 5 bases; unmatched junction nucleotides: 3. The CDR3 consists of 13 residues.